The clone carrying this T cell receptor (beta chain) occurred once. Its specificity is not known. The data derive from a study of T cell responses to AZD1222 COVID-19 vaccine. Per the germline V gene, CDR1 is SGHRS and CDR2 is YFSETQ. The CDR3 totals 14 residues. Losses at the gene ends were 5 bases for V and 8 bases for J; bases not matched to a gene: 8. The repertoire was sequenced with immunoSEQ multiplex PCR; TCRdb's copy has only in-frame clones and lacks some. This sample carries about 100,000 clones, 88% of them seen once, and the ten largest clones take roughly 2%. Study results and caveats: Epitopes outside B.1.351 and B.1.1.7 mutated regions reportedly drew nearly half of spike TCRs.

The receptor comes from an adult in good health. The chain recombines TRBV5-1 with TRBJ2-1; TRBD1 aligns across 9 bases. Source: peripheral blood, taken on day 0 of AZD1222 vaccination. The CDR3 loop reads CASRPGQGWDEQFF. DNA of the CDR3: TGCGCCAGCAGGCCGGGACAGGGATGGGATGAGCAGTTCTTC.